A single sample gave rise to the 27 T cell receptor beta chains below, sequenced in a study of control samples from healthy donors and cancer patients. Sequencing was performed with immunoSEQ multiplex PCR; in TCRdb, only in-frame clones are kept and a portion is missing. The data show fewer than 95,000 clones, roughly 86% seen once. Sequencing input: blood. The receptors were sampled from a man younger than 40 in good health.

The chain carries TRBV3-1 (or the pseudogene TRBV3-2) and TRBJ1-3; 7 bases agree with TRBD1. The V segment lost 4 bases and the J segment 0 bases; nucleotides outside the gene matches: 15. CDR1 and CDR2 (germline): LGHDT, YNNKEL (reference sequence). The length of the CDR3 is 19 residues. The CDR3 DNA reads TGTGCCAGCAGCCCGGGGACAGCGGAACCCCCCCGCTCTGGAAACACCATATATTTT. This encodes CASSPGTAEPPRSGNTIYF.

V usage is TRBV2 and J usage is TRBJ1-2; D is ambiguous. This CDR3 comprises 14 residues. The V gene's germline CDR1 is SNHLY and CDR2 FYNNEI. The V end was cut by 4 bases, the J end by 5 bases, with 14 bases between. This CDR3 reads CASSGEARLYGYTF. In DNA form, the CDR3 reads TGTGCCAGCAGTGGGGAAGCACGTCTGTATGGCTACACCTTC.

V is TRBV28 and J is TRBJ1-2; 7 bases are shared with TRBD1. Germline assignment: CDR1 MDHEN and CDR2 SYDVKM. Losses at the gene ends were 6 bases for V and 6 bases for J; bases not matched to a gene: 7. The CDR3 is made up of 13 amino acids. For the CDR3, the DNA is TGTGCCAGCAGCCGGGGGACAGCTAATGGCTACACCTTC. Translation gives CASSRGTANGYTF.

CDR3 in amino acids: CASSPSADRVNQPQHF. The DNA of the CDR3 is TGTGCCAGCAGTCCTTCAGCCGACAGGGTAAATCAGCCCCAGCATTTT. The rearrangement uses TRBV27 and TRBJ1-5; 7 bases are a match to TRBD1. From germline, CDR1 is MNHEY and CDR2 SMNVEV (reference sequence). V shed 5 bases, J shed 4 bases, and the junction held 11 bases outside the gene matches. The CDR3 contains 16 residues.

CDR3 sequence (DNA): TGTGCCAGCAGCGTAGACCCGACTCTAGGGGAGACCCAGTACTTC. Protein: CASSVDPTLGETQYF. The V gene is TRBV9, the J gene TRBJ2-5; D uncertain. CDR3 length: 15 amino acids. V shed 0 bases and J shed 5 bases, with 14 bases lying between them. CDR1 SGDLS and CDR2 YYNGEE come from the germline V gene.

The V call is TRBV10-2, the J call TRBJ1-1, with no clear D. CDR1 and CDR2 (germline): WSHSY, SAAADI. The CDR3 contains 15 residues. Trimming cost V 7 bases and J 1 base, with 16 bases left between them. CDR3 nucleotides: TGCGCCAGCAACTCGCTGGGTACCGGGAACACTGAAGCTTTCTTT. Protein product: CASNSLGTGNTEAFF.

The V and J genes are TRBV10-3 and TRBJ1-1; D not resolved. The CDR3 loop spans 13 amino acids. Germline V CDR1 and CDR2: ENHRY, SYGVKD. V dropped 7 bases and J dropped 0 bases, with 9 bases sitting between them. For the CDR3, the DNA is TGTGCCATCACCCCGACGGTGAACACTGAAGCTTTCTTT. This translates into CAITPTVNTEAFF.

This clone was counted ten times or more. J is TRBJ2-7 and V is TRBV18; 8 nucleotides align to TRBD1. CDR1 is KGHSH and CDR2 is LQKENI in the germline V gene. The length of the CDR3 is 14 residues. The ends lost 6 bases at V and 2 bases at J; junction bases unmatched: 6. CDR3: CASSTGAQTYEQYF. DNA of the CDR3: TGTGCCAGCTCGACAGGGGCCCAGACCTACGAGCAGTACTTC.

In this sample, this clone turned up a few times. The chain joins TRBV4-1 to TRBJ2-1; D is uncertain. V was clipped by 1 base and J by 7 bases, with 20 bases between them. The CDR3 is made up of 17 amino acids. The germline gives CDR1 MGHRA, CDR2 YSYEKL. The chain's CDR3 is CASSQVSTYPNFNEQFF. The CDR3 nucleotides are TGCGCCAGCAGCCAAGTTAGTACCTACCCCAACTTTAATGAGCAGTTCTTC.

The chain is built from TRBV5-1 and TRBJ2-1; perhaps TRBD2 as D (7 bases). V was shortened by 2 bases and J by 2 bases, with 11 bases between the two germline ends. Germline values: CDR1 SGHRS, CDR2 YFSETQ. CDR3 length: 15 residues. The CDR3 is CASSFDGGPYNEQFF. In nucleotides, the CDR3 is TGCGCCAGCAGCTTCGACGGGGGGCCCTACAATGAGCAGTTCTTC.

The V call is TRBV11-2, the J call TRBJ2-4; 11 positions agree with TRBD2. J lost 3 bases, V lost 5 bases, and 12 bases had no gene match. CDR3 length: 18 residues. Germline lookup yields CDR1 SGHAT and CDR2 FQNNGV. Here the CDR3 DNA reads TGTGCCAGCAGCCCAAATAGCGGGGGGGCCCACGGCAAAAACATTCAGTACTTC. It specifies CASSPNSGGAHGKNIQYF.

V usage is TRBV7-2 and J usage is TRBJ2-1, with 8 bases fitting TRBD2. Germline V gives CDR1 SGHTA, CDR2 FQGNSA. The CDR3 runs 12 residues. J gave up 12 bases and V 6 bases, and 7 bases lay outside the gene matches. CDR3 bases: TGTGCCAGCAGGATTGTGAGCGGGGGGCAGTTCTTC. Translating it yields CASRIVSGGQFF.

J is TRBJ2-7 and V is TRBV30; D is perhaps TRBD1 or TRBD2 (5 bases each). The length of the CDR3 is 13 residues. Trimming stripped 4 bases from V and 5 bases from J, with 15 bases between. From germline, CDR1 is GTSNPN and CDR2 SVGIG (reference sequence). CDR3 residues: CAWTRDGHHEQYF. The CDR3 region has the DNA TGTGCCTGGACTCGGGACGGGCACCACGAGCAGTACTTC.

This sequence joins TRBV5-5 and TRBJ1-2; D is unclear. Germline CDR1 SGHKS, CDR2 YYEKEE (reference sequence). The CDR3 runs 14 residues. V dropped 0 bases and J dropped 6 bases, with 12 bases sitting between them. The CDR3 nucleotides read TGTGCCAGCAGCTTGGGCGGGGTCCTGGATGGCTACACCTTC. It is translated as CASSLGGVLDGYTF. The variable domain in full, completed from reference TRBV5-5 and TRBJ1-2, reads DAGVTQSPTHLIKTRGQQVTLRCSPISGHKSVSWYQQVLGQGPQFIFQYYEKEERGRGNFPDRFSARQFPNYSSELNVNALLLGDSALYLCASSLGGVLDGYTFGSGTRLTVV.

This clone has just one count. The CDR3: CASSLGDGLGYEQYV. In DNA form, the CDR3 reads TGTGCCAGCAGCTTGGGGGACGGCCTAGGGTACGAGCAGTACGTC. The chain carries TRBV7-2 and TRBJ2-7, with D perhaps given as TRBD1 or TRBD2 (5 bases each). The CDR3 extends over 15 amino acids. Deletions cut 3 bases from V and 4 bases from J, with 16 bases between. CDR1 is SGHTA, CDR2 FQGNSA, per germline.

The V call is TRBV7-9, the J call TRBJ1-1; tentative D call: TRBD1 (5 bases). The CDR3 extends over 16 amino acids. V lost 5 bases and J 2 bases, leaving 18 bases between the germline ends. The germline V gene encodes CDR1 SEHNR and CDR2 FQNEAQ (reference sequence). This CDR3 is CASSPQSGTLNTEAFF. The CDR3 DNA reads TGTGCCAGCAGCCCCCAGTCGGGGACGCTCAACACTGAAGCTTTCTTT.

V usage is TRBV29-1 and J usage is TRBJ1-1; no clear D gene. Trimming took off 5 bases at V and 1 base at J, with 11 bases between the two ends. Germline V lookup: CDR1 SQVTM, CDR2 ANQGSEA. This CDR3 comprises 13 residues. CDR3 residues: CSVSPGPNTEAFF. The DNA for the CDR3 is TGCAGCGTTTCGCCTGGCCCGAACACTGAAGCTTTCTTT.

This chain uses TRBV7-3 with TRBJ2-3; D may be TRBD2 (7 bases). This CDR3 spans 18 amino acids. Germline V gene lookup returns CDR1 SGHTA and CDR2 FQGTGA. Trimming cost V 4 bases and J 6 bases, with 26 bases left between them. The CDR3 loop is CASSSAGLSSGRGDTQYF. CDR3 bases: TGTGCCAGCAGCTCCGCCGGGTTGTCTAGCGGAAGGGGGGATACGCAGTATTTT. The whole variable domain, filled in from reference TRBV7-3 and TRBJ2-3, reads GAGVSQTPSNKVTEKGKYVELRCDPISGHTALYWYRQSLGQGPEFLIYFQGTGAADDSGLPNDRFFAVRPEGSVSTLKIQRTERGDSAVYLCASSSAGLSSGRGDTQYFGPGTRLTVL.

The V call is TRBV9, the J call TRBJ2-3, with TRBD2 as a possible D gene (7 bases). Germline CDR1 reads SGDLS; CDR2 reads YYNGEE. The CDR3 runs to 18 residues. V was shortened by 7 bases and J by 0 bases, with 24 bases between the two germline ends. This chain's CDR3 is CASAIEGGGLVSTDTQYF. Written as DNA, the CDR3 is TGTGCCAGCGCGATTGAAGGCGGGGGCCTCGTTAGCACAGATACGCAGTATTTT.

This chain joins TRBV24-1 and TRBJ2-7; D ambiguous. Germline CDR1 is KGHDR and CDR2 is SFDVKD. V lost 5 bases, J lost 2 bases, and 9 bases lay in between. The CDR3 loop spans 13 amino acids. Here the CDR3 DNA reads TGTGCCACCAGTGGATCGGAGACCTACGAGCAGTACTTC. It codes for CATSGSETYEQYF.

This clone is judged medium-sized. The genes are TRBV5-8 and TRBJ1-6; D is uncertain. V gave up 0 bases and J gave up 9 bases, with 10 bases separating them. The CDR3 runs to 14 residues. CDR1 and CDR2 from the germline V gene are SGHTS and YDEGEE. The chain's CDR3 is CASSLGGHSSPLHF. The CDR3 nucleotides are TGTGCCAGCAGCTTGGGGGGTCATAGTTCACCCCTCCACTTT.

CDR3 residues: CASGRGPDAEAFF. In DNA, the CDR3 is TGTGCCAGTGGGAGAGGGCCGGACGCTGAAGCTTTCTTT. The genes are TRBV7-2 and TRBJ1-1; D is ambiguous. Trimming pared 9 bases from V and 6 bases from J, leaving 17 bases between. Germline V gives CDR1 SGHTA, CDR2 FQGNSA. The CDR3 runs to 13 residues.

The CDR3 sequence: CASTGDVALRDYGYTF. CDR3 sequence (DNA): TGTGCCAGCACCGGGGACGTCGCCCTCAGGGACTATGGCTACACCTTC. The J gene is TRBJ1-2, the V gene TRBV5-4; D is possibly TRBD1 (5 bases). V was pared by 6 bases and J by 3 bases, with 21 bases between. The CDR3 consists of 16 residues. Germline V gene sequence: CDR1 SGHNT, CDR2 YYREEE (reference sequence).

The V call is TRBV30, the J call TRBJ1-4, with 7 bases that match TRBD1. With V trimmed by 4 bases and J by 8 bases, 10 bases remained unmatched. The V gene's germline CDR1 is GTSNPN and CDR2 SVGIG (reference sequence). The CDR3 extends over 14 amino acids. CDR3 protein: CAWTRWQGGEKLFF. CDR3 bases: TGTGCCTGGACAAGGTGGCAGGGGGGCGAAAAACTGTTTTTT.

The genes are TRBV7-3 and TRBJ2-5, with D hard to call. In germline, CDR1 is SGHTA, CDR2 FQGTGA. This CDR3 is built from 13 residues. The V gene lost 2 bases and the J gene lost 2 bases, with 6 bases spanning the gap. CDR3 region: CASSLSPQETQYF. The CDR3 DNA sequence: TGTGCCAGCAGCTTATCACCGCAAGAGACCCAGTACTTC.

This clone was detected only a few times. This rearrangement joins TRBV20-1 to TRBJ2-3; D is possibly TRBD2 (5 bases). Trimming took off 3 bases at V and 3 bases at J, with 10 bases between the two ends. Germline V gene lookup returns CDR1 DFQATT and CDR2 SNEGSKA (reference sequence). CDR3 length: 13 amino acids. CDR3 in DNA: TGCAGTGCTAGTTTTCCGGGGACAGATACGCAGTATTTT. As protein: CSASFPGTDTQYF.

This clone has a handful of counts. This sequence joins TRBV5-1 and TRBJ1-1; the match to TRBD1 covers 8 bases. The length of the CDR3 is 16 residues. CDR1 is SGHRS, CDR2 YFSETQ, per germline. The ends lost 0 bases at V and 5 bases at J; junction bases unmatched: 9. The CDR3 DNA reads TGCGCCAGCAGCTTGGCGTCCAGGGGGCTTGGAACTGAAGCTTTCTTT. Encoded protein: CASSLASRGLGTEAFF.